These T cell receptor beta chains were read from a single sample in a study of blood T cell repertoires in COVID-19. This table comes from immunoSEQ multiplex PCR, and its TCRdb copy is limited to in-frame clones, with some not included. In the table there are a few hundred thousand clones, about 85% of which are singletons. Input material: PBMCs or T cells enriched from blood (not recorded which). These receptors came from a woman in her 50s who had been exposed to COVID-19. Each CDR3 is given with its conserved first and last residue. A D gene is named only where the DNA matches it firmly. A row's size may be missing; if present it is once, few, many or a size class.

TRBJ1-4 | TRBD1 | TRBV19 | NA | 15 | TGTGCCAGTAGTATGCGGAGACAGGGGGGCTGGAAACTGTTTTTT | CASSMRRQGGWKLFF
TRBJ1-1 | TRBD1 | TRBV30 | few | 14 | TGTGCCTGGAGGTCCGGGACAGGTCGGAACCAAGCTTTCTTT | CAWRSGTGRNQAFF
TRBJ1-2 | NA | TRBV27 | NA | 12 | TGTGCCAGCAGTCAACGGGGAAATGGCTACACCTTC | CASSQRGNGYTF
TRBJ2-1 | NA | TRBV2 | NA | 13 | TGTGCCAGCACAGGGGTTGAGAGGAATGAGCAGTTCTTC | CASTGVERNEQFF
TRBJ2-3 | TRBD2 | TRBV10-1 | once | 16 | TGCGCCAGCAGTGACTCTAGCGGGGGGGGCACAGATACGCAGTATTTT | CASSDSSGGGTDTQYF
TRBJ1-2 | NA | TRBV21-1 | NA | 13 | TGTGCCAATTCGCAGGGGCCCACCCTTGGCTACACCTTC | CANSQGPTLGYTF
TRBJ1-1 | NA | TRBV7-2 | NA | 14 | TGTGCCAGCAGCTTCTGGGGTTCGGGGACTGAAGCTTTCTTT | CASSFWGSGTEAFF
TRBJ1-1 | TRBD1 | TRBV28 | NA | 16 | TGTGCCAGCATTCAATCCCAACCGGGGACAGGGACTGAAGCTTTCTTT | CASIQSQPGTGTEAFF
TRBJ1-3 | NA | TRBV18 | NA | 17 | TGTGCCAGCTCATCCACAGGGAGTCCCTCCTCTGGAAACACCATATATTTT | CASSSTGSPSSGNTIYF
TRBJ1-2 | TRBD1 | TRBV9 | NA | 14 | TGTGCCAGCAGCGCCCGGGACAGGGCCTATGGCTACACCTTC | CASSARDRAYGYTF
TRBJ1-5 | NA | TRBV28 | few | 16 | TGTGCCAGCAGAGTTACCCCTGCAGGGTCACATCAGCCCCAGCATTTT | CASRVTPAGSHQPQHF
TRBJ2-1 | TRBD1 | TRBV18 | NA | 13 | TGTGCCAGCTCCTCGACAGGGGCCGATGAGCAGTTCTTC | CASSSTGADEQFF
TRBJ1-1 | NA | TRBV2 | NA | 13 | TGTGCCAGCACGCAGGTCCTGAACACTGAAGCTTTCTTT | CASTQVLNTEAFF
TRBJ1-1 | NA | TRBV29-1 | few | 14 | TGCAGCGTTGGAGAGGGAGGGGAATACACTGAAGCTTTCTTT | CSVGEGGEYTEAFF
TRBJ2-5 | NA | TRBV10-1 | NA | 14 | TGCGCCAGCAGTGAGGACCCAGCGCTCGAGACCCAGTACTTC | CASSEDPALETQYF
TRBJ2-7 | TRBD1 | TRBV6-5 | once | 15 | TGTGCCAGCAGTTACCGGAGACAGGGTCCCTACGAGCAGTACTTC | CASSYRRQGPYEQYF
TRBJ2-4 | NA | TRBV2 | NA | 14 | TGTGCCAGCAGTGATATGTCAGCCAAAAACATTCAGTACTTC | CASSDMSAKNIQYF
TRBJ2-5 | TRBD2 | TRBV6-5 | NA | 15 | TGTGCCAGCAGTTATACGGGGGGGCGAGGCGAGACCCAGTACTTC | CASSYTGGRGETQYF
TRBJ1-3 | TRBD1 | TRBV6-5 | NA | 15 | TGTGCCAGCAGTTACAGGGGGCATGGTGGAAACACCATATATTTT | CASSYRGHGGNTIYF
TRBJ1-6 | NA | TRBV6-6 | few | 16 | TGTGCCAGCAGTTACTCGGGTTTGGGGGGGGCCTCACCCCTCCACTTT | CASSYSGLGGASPLHF
TRBJ1-1 | NA | TRBV7-9 | NA | 14 | TGTGCCAGCAGCTTACTGGCCATGAACACTGAAGCTTTCTTT | CASSLLAMNTEAFF
TRBJ2-7 | NA | TRBV2 | NA | 15 | TGTGCCAGCAGTGAAGAGCCGAGGAGCTCCTACGAGCAGTACTTC | CASSEEPRSSYEQYF
TRBJ2-1 | TRBD2 | TRBV5-4 | NA | 15 | TGTGCCAGCAGCTTGACTAGCGGGGCTTACAATGAGCAGTTCTTC | CASSLTSGAYNEQFF
TRBJ1-2 | NA | TRBV19 | NA | 13 | TGTGCCAGTAACCCCAGGGCGGACTATGGCTACACCTTC | CASNPRADYGYTF
TRBJ2-3 | TRBD2 | TRBV4-1 | NA | 15 | TGCGCCAGCAGCCAATTCACTAGCGGGGGAGATACGCAGTATTTT | CASSQFTSGGDTQYF
TRBJ1-3 | TRBD1 | TRBV10-2 | few | 13 | TGCGCCAGCAGCAGACAGGGGTCGAACACCATATATTTT | CASSRQGSNTIYF
TRBJ1-1 | TRBD1 | TRBV2 | NA | 15 | TGTGCCAGCAGGCCCCCCGGGACAGAGAACACTGAAGCTTTCTTT | CASRPPGTENTEAFF
TRBJ2-3 | NA | TRBV18 | NA | 11 | TGTGCCAGCTCACGGGCGGATACGCAGTATTTT | CASSRADTQYF
TRBJ2-7 | TRBD1 | TRBV28 | NA | 14 | TGTGCCAGCAGTTTACAGGGGGCGGGGAGAGAGCAGTACTTC | CASSLQGAGREQYF
TRBJ1-6 | NA | TRBV3-1/TRBV3-2 | NA | 15 | TGTGCCAGCAGCCTCTGGGACAAGAGTTATTCACCCCTCCACTTT | CASSLWDKSYSPLHF
TRBJ2-1 | TRBD2 | TRBV27 | NA | 19 | TGTGCCAGCAGTTTATCGCTAGCGGGGGTGGGTAAGTCCTACAATGAGCAGTTCTTC | CASSLSLAGVGKSYNEQFF
TRBJ2-1 | TRBD2 | TRBV4-1 | NA | 16 | TGCGCCAGCAGCCAAGTCACTAGCGGGGGCTACAATGAGCAGTTCTTC | CASSQVTSGGYNEQFF
TRBJ1-5 | TRBD1 | TRBV19 | NA | 13 | TGTGCCAGTAGTAGTACAGGGGACCAGCCCCAGCATTTT | CASSSTGDQPQHF
TRBJ1-2 | NA | TRBV30 | NA | 13 | TGTGCCTGGAGTGCCAGGGCCAGCAATGGCTACACCTTC | CAWSARASNGYTF
TRBJ2-7 | NA | TRBV5-1 | NA | 12 | TGCGCCAGCAGCCGCGACAGGAACGAGCAGTACTTC | CASSRDRNEQYF
TRBJ2-7 | NA | TRBV7-9 | NA | 14 | TGTGCCAGCAGCTTAGGAGGGGAGGCCTACGAGCAGTACTTC | CASSLGGEAYEQYF
TRBJ1-2 | NA | TRBV19 | NA | 14 | TGTGCCAGTAAATCCGGCAGACAAGACTATGGCTACACCTTC | CASKSGRQDYGYTF
TRBJ2-1 | TRBD2 | TRBV6-2/TRBV6-3 | NA | 15 | TGTGCCAGCAGTACTAGCGGGGTATGGGGGAATGAGCAGTTCTTC | CASSTSGVWGNEQFF
TRBJ2-2 | NA | TRBV5-6 | NA | 13 | TGTGCCAGCAGCTTGGCCTCTACCGGGGAGCTGTTTTTT | CASSLASTGELFF
TRBJ1-5 | TRBD1 | TRBV5-5 | NA | 16 | TGTGCCAGCAGCTTGAGTAGACAGGGAGTTAGTCAGCCCCAGCATTTT | CASSLSRQGVSQPQHF
TRBJ1-3 | NA | TRBV7-2 | few | 14 | TGTGCCAGCAGCTTATCGGGTTCGGGAGGCACCATATATTTT | CASSLSGSGGTIYF
TRBJ2-7 | NA | TRBV10-3 | NA | 14 | TGTGCCATCAGTGGGGGGGGCGACCTCTACGAGCAGTACTTC | CAISGGGDLYEQYF
TRBJ1-5 | NA | TRBV19 | NA | 15 | TGTGCCAGTAGTCCCCCCGGGGGGCAGGTTCAGCCCCAGCATTTT | CASSPPGGQVQPQHF
TRBJ2-3 | NA | TRBV6-4 | NA | 14 | TGTGCCAGCAGTAACAACCCTTCCACAGATACGCAGTATTTT | CASSNNPSTDTQYF
TRBJ1-1 | TRBD1 | TRBV29-1 | NA | 13 | TGCAGCGCTGAGGGACAGGTGAGCACTGAAGCTTTCTTT | CSAEGQVSTEAFF
TRBJ2-2 | TRBD2 | TRBV7-2 | NA | 17 | TGTGCCAGCAGCTTACTAGCGGGGGGGCCGAGAACCGGGGAGCTGTTTTTT | CASSLLAGGPRTGELFF
TRBJ2-5 | NA | TRBV27 | NA | 15 | TGTGCCAGCAGTTTACGCCGAGCACTCCGGGAGACCCAGTACTTC | CASSLRRALRETQYF
TRBJ2-4 | NA | TRBV2 | NA | 15 | TGTGCCAGCAAAGAGCAAAGTCTAGCCAAAAACATTCAGTACTTC | CASKEQSLAKNIQYF
TRBJ2-1 | TRBD1 | TRBV11-2 | NA | 15 | TGTGCCAGCAGCCTTGACAGGGGCAATTACAATGAGCAGTTCTTC | CASSLDRGNYNEQFF
TRBJ1-1 | TRBD1 | TRBV5-6 | NA | 15 | TGTGCCAGCAGCTTTTCGCACAGGGGGTACACTGAAGCTTTCTTT | CASSFSHRGYTEAFF
TRBJ1-3 | NA | TRBV24-1 | NA | 20 | TGTGCCACCAGTGATCTCAGACAGGAGAGCCATGAAGGCTCTGGAAACACCATATATTTT | CATSDLRQESHEGSGNTIYF
TRBJ1-3 | NA | TRBV28 | NA | 12 | TGTGCCAGCAGTTTGACAGGAAACACCATATATTTT | CASSLTGNTIYF
TRBJ1-5 | NA | TRBV28 | NA | 14 | TGTGCCAGCAGTTCGGACAGTTTGGGATCAGCCCAGCATTTT | CASSSDSLGSAQHF
TRBJ1-2 | TRBD1 | TRBV9 | NA | 13 | TGTGCCAGCAGAAGAACAGGGGGTCATGGCTACACCTTC | CASRRTGGHGYTF
TRBJ2-5 | NA | TRBV11-1 | NA | 14 | TGTGCCAGCTCCTATCGGCCTCGGGGAGAGACCCAGTACTTC | CASSYRPRGETQYF
TRBJ1-2 | NA | TRBV12-3/TRBV12-4 | NA | 13 | TGTGCCAGCAGCCTAACGGACAGCTATGGCTACACCTTC | CASSLTDSYGYTF
TRBJ2-7 | TRBD1 | TRBV15 | NA | 15 | TGTGCCACCAGCTCTAACCGGGACAGGGCCTACGAGCAGTACTTC | CATSSNRDRAYEQYF
TRBJ1-2 | NA | TRBV3-1/TRBV3-2 | NA | 14 | TGTGCCAGCAGCCAAGGGTCCCCCGTCAGGGGCTACACCTTC | CASSQGSPVRGYTF
TRBJ2-1 | TRBD2 | TRBV30 | NA | 15 | TGTGCCTGGTCAAAGGGGCTAGCGGGGCACAATGAGCAGTTCTTC | CAWSKGLAGHNEQFF
TRBJ2-4 | TRBD1 | TRBV4-1 | few | 16 | TGCGCCAGCAGCCAAGAAAGTGGGACAGGGAGATACATTCAGTACTTC | CASSQESGTGRYIQYF